The entry below gives a single T cell receptor (beta chain) sequence along with its context. Its antigen is not known. Peripheral blood, together with lesional scalp punch biopsies, was collected from alopecia areata patients. The sample originates from a study of CD8+ T cells in alopecia areata. Once RNA had been extracted, it was reverse transcribed into cDNA to act as the sequencing template. The protocol was immunoSEQ multiplex PCR, while the TCRdb copy is restricted to in-frame clones and leaves out a portion. The sample yields over 95,000 clones, 41% seen once. Regarding the study as a whole: Compared with normal scalp, lesional scalp had higher clonality and more expanded CD8+ clones. Scalp sample data also include resident alphabeta T cells from normal skin.

The CDR3 is 16 amino acids. V was cut by 0 bases and J by 1 base, with 12 bases left in between. Germline V lookup: CDR1 MNHEY, CDR2 SVGAGI. The origin of this receptor is a human donor with alopecia areata. The rearrangement links TRBV6-5 to TRBJ1-1; D not certain. The sequencing input was CD4+ T cells sorted from blood. This chain's CDR3 is CASSYSNPPQNTEAFF. The CDR3 nucleotides are TGTGCCAGCAGTTACTCGAACCCCCCACAGAACACTGAAGCTTTCTTT.